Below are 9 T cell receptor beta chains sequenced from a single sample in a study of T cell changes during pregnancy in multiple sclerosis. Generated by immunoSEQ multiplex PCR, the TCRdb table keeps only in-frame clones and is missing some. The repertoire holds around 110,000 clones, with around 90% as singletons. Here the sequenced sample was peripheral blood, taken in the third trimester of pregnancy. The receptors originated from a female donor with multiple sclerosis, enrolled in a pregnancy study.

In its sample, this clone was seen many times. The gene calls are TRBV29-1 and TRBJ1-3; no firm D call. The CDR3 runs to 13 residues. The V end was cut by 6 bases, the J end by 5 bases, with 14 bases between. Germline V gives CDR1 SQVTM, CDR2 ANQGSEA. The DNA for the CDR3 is TGCAGCGTCAGCTACGAGGGCCGAAACACCATATATTTT. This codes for CSVSYEGRNTIYF.

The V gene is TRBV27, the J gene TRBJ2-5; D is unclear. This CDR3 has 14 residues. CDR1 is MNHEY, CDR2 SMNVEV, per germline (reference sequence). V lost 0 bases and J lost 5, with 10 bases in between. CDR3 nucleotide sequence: TGTGCCAGCAGTTTATCTGGCCTGCTGGAGACCCAGTACTTC. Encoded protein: CASSLSGLLETQYF.

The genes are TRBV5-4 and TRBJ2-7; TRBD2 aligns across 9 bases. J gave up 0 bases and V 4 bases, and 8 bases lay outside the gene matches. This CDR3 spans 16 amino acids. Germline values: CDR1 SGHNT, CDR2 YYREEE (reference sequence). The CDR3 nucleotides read TGTGCCAGCAGCGCAGCGCTAGCGGGGAGCTCCTACGAGCAGTACTTC. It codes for CASSAALAGSSYEQYF. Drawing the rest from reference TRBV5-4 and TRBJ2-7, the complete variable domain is ETGVTQSPTHLIKTRGQQVTLRCSSQSGHNTVSWYQQALGQGPQFIFQYYREEENGRGNFPPRFSGLQFPNYSSELNVNALELDDSALYLCASSAALAGSSYEQYFGPGTRLTVT.

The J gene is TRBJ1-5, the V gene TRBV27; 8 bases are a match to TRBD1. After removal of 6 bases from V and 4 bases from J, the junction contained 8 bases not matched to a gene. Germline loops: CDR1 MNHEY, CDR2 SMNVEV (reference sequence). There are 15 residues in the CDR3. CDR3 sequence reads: CASRTTGGRNQPQHF. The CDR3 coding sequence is TGTGCCAGCAGGACAACAGGGGGAAGAAATCAGCCCCAGCATTTT.

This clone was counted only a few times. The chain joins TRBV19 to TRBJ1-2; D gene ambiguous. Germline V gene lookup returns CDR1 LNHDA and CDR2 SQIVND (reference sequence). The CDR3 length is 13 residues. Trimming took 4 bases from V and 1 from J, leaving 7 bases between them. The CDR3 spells CASSTGNNYGYTF. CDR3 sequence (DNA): TGTGCCAGTAGTACCGGTAATAACTATGGCTACACCTTC.

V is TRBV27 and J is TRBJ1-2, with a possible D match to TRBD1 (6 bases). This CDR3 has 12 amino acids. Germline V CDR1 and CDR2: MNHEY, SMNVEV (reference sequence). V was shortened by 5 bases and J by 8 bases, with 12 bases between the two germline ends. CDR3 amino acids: CASSNRAWGYTF. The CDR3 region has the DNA TGTGCCAGCAGTAACAGGGCCTGGGGCTACACCTTC.

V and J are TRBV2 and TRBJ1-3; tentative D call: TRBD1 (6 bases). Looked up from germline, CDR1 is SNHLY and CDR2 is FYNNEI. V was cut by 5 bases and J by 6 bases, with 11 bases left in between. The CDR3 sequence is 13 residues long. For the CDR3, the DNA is TGTGCCAGCAGTTACAGGGACGTAAACACCATATATTTT. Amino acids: CASSYRDVNTIYF.

CDR3 protein: CASSFRGEQYF. The DNA of the CDR3 is TGTGCCAGCAGTTTCAGAGGCGAGCAGTACTTC. The rearrangement joins TRBV28 to TRBJ2-7; D call uncertain. Germline CDR1 and CDR2: MDHEN and SYDVKM. CDR3 length: 11 amino acids. Trimming removed 3 bases from V and 6 bases from J, with 6 bases in between.

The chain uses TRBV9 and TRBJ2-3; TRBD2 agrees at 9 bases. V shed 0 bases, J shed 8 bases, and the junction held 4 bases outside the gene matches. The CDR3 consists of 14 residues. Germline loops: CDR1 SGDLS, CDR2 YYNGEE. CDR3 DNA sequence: TGTGCCAGCAGCGTAGGGGATAGCGGGAGTACGCAGTATTTT. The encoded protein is CASSVGDSGSTQYF.